The clone carrying this T cell receptor beta chain came up a few times. The antigen remains undetermined. These data come from a study of T cells in Graves' hyperthyroidism and ophthalmopathy. Findings and caveats of the study: Most thyroid clonotypes with frequency above 0.001 were detected in blood.

The CDR3 contains 18 residues. The trim removed 2 bases at V and 3 bases at J, leaving 15 bases unmatched. Per germline, CDR1 DFQATT and CDR2 SNEGSKA (reference sequence). Among the patients, aged 18 to 65, hyperthyroidism was newly diagnosed and had lasted under 2 months. Exclusion of a patient resulted from uncontrolled infection, other autoimmune disease, pregnancy or lactation. The investigators amplified TCR beta CDR3 regions from RNA transcripts. HTBI primers were the set used in a first-round RT-PCR of the TCR CDR3. A single record per CDR3 protein comes from TCRdb applying MiXCR to the multiplex PCR reads. Among hundreds of thousands of distinct CDR3 sequences, approximately 40% were seen once, and the ten largest hold around 29%.

The receptor was derived from a woman in her forties with Graves' hyperthyroidism. The chain is built from TRBV20-1 and TRBJ2-7; 11 nucleotides match TRBD1. The sample taken for sequencing was blood. The CDR3: CSARPSGTGGLWGYEQYF. DNA for the CDR3: TGCAGTGCTAGACCATCCGGGACAGGGGGTTTGTGGGGCTACGAGCAGTACTTC.